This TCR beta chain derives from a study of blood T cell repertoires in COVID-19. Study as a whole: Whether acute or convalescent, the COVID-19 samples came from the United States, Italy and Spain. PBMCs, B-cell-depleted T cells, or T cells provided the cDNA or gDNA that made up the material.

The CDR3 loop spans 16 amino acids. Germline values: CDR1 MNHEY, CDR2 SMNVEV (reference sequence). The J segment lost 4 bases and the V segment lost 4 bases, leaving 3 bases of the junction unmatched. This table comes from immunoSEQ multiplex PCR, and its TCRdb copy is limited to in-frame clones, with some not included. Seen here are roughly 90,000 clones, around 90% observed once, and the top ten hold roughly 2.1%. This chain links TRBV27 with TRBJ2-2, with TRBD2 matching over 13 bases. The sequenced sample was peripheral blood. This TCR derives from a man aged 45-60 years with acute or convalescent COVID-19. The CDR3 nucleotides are TGTGCCAGCAGTTCCGGACTAGCGGGGGCCACCGGGGAGCTGTTTTTT. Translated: CASSSGLAGATGELFF.